The clone carrying this T cell receptor beta chain appeared a single time. Its specificity is unknown. The data are from a study of cytomegalovirus exposure and HLA in healthy donors. Regarding the study as a whole: Reports credit the classifier with highly specific, highly sensitive diagnosis of cytomegalovirus status. Presence/absence results assume similar sequencing depth per donor, which may not hold. An analysis done earlier found most TCR beta V segments productive about 87% or about 30% of the time. Clonal expansion was found to be greater in HLA-associated TCR beta chains than in equally common others in a later analysis.

This PCR relied on a set of 60 Vbeta primers and 13 Jbeta primers. The protocol was immunoSEQ multiplex PCR, while the TCRdb copy is restricted to in-frame clones and leaves out a portion. Of 35,000 to 55,000 clones in the sample, under 60% were seen once. Sequences were obtained from PBMCs. The receptor's source is a man aged 55 to 69 in good health and CMV-seronegative.

Here the CDR3 reads CASSPGAAIGAFF. CDR3 coding DNA: TGTGCCAGCAGCCCAGGGGCCGCAATTGGAGCTTTCTTT. The chain has TRBV14 and TRBJ1-1; maybe TRBD1 (6 bases). The germline V gene has CDR1 SGHDN and CDR2 FVKESK. The V end was cut by 4 bases, the J end by 10 bases, with 16 bases between. The CDR3 is 13 amino acids.